These 17 T cell receptor beta chains were all obtained from the same sample, sequenced in a study of siplizumab effects on memory and regulatory T cells. Here immunoSEQ multiplex PCR was the method, and the copy in TCRdb shows in-frame clones only, minus some. The sample consists of around 100,000 clones, approximately 91% of them appearing once. Sequencing input: CD4+ T cells sorted from blood. The receptor set was obtained from a human donor in good health.

J is TRBJ2-2 and V is TRBV18; perhaps TRBD1 as D (6 bases). V dropped 2 bases and J dropped 6 bases, with 13 bases sitting between them. This CDR3 is 15 amino acids long. Germline V gene sequence: CDR1 KGHSH, CDR2 LQKENI. Here the CDR3 reads CASSPYVGAAGELFF. The DNA for the CDR3 is TGTGCCAGCTCACCATATGTGGGGGCCGCCGGGGAGCTGTTTTTT.

J is TRBJ2-5 and V is TRBV5-1; 9 nucleotides match TRBD2. CDR3 length: 16 amino acids. J lost 1 base, V lost 5 bases, and 9 bases had no gene match. Per germline, CDR1 SGHRS and CDR2 YFSETQ. CDR3 amino acids: CASSRSSGGPQETQYF. The CDR3 region has the DNA TGCGCCAGCAGTCGGAGTAGCGGGGGCCCCCAAGAGACCCAGTACTTC.

This chain uses TRBV19 with TRBJ1-6; D is unresolved. V shed 3 bases and J shed 7 bases, with 16 bases lying between them. This CDR3 has 16 residues. CDR1 and CDR2 (germline): LNHDA, SQIVND (reference sequence). The CDR3: CASSMRTPGGNSPLHF. The CDR3 bases are TGTGCCAGTAGTATGCGGACCCCCGGAGGGAATTCACCCCTCCACTTT.

The chain couples TRBV5-1 to TRBJ2-2, with 9 bases matching TRBD1. CDR3 size: 17 residues. With 3 bases clipped from V and 2 bases from J, the junction kept 8 bases outside the gene matches. The germline CDR1 and CDR2 sequences are SGHRS and YFSETQ. The CDR3 is CASSYRAGQGNTGELFF. In DNA, the CDR3 is TGCGCCAGCAGCTACCGGGCGGGACAGGGAAACACCGGGGAGCTGTTTTTT.

The chain links TRBV28 to TRBJ1-2; D unresolved. CDR3 length: 15 residues. Trimming pared 5 bases from V and 5 bases from J, leaving 18 bases between. Per germline, CDR1 MDHEN and CDR2 SYDVKM. The CDR3 bases are TGTGCCAGCAGTGGTTTTCTCGGAACGGATTATGGCTACACCTTC. Amino acids: CASSGFLGTDYGYTF.

The chain joins TRBV7-6 to TRBJ1-6, with 7 bases matching TRBD1. Looked up from germline, CDR1 is SGHVS and CDR2 is FNYEAQ. Germline trimming cut 5 bases from V and 10 bases from J; bases unmatched to any gene: 11. The CDR3 spans 15 residues. The CDR3 DNA reads as TGTGCCAGCAGCGCGCCCGGGACAGAAGTGTCACCCCTCCACTTT. This encodes CASSAPGTEVSPLHF.

This clone was recorded only once. The J gene is TRBJ2-7, the V gene TRBV28, with D perhaps matching TRBD2 (5 bases). Germline V gene data show CDR1 as MDHEN and CDR2 as SYDVKM. Trimming shortened V by 7 bases and J by 4 bases, and 17 bases separated the two germline ends. The length of the CDR3 is 14 residues. The CDR3 DNA follows: TGTGCCAGCATGGCGGAGACTATTAAGTACGAGCAGTACTTC. As protein: CASMAETIKYEQYF.

The genes are TRBV30 and TRBJ1-2; a possible D gene is TRBD1 (5 bases). Germline V gene data show CDR1 as GTSNPN and CDR2 as SVGIG (reference sequence). The CDR3 is 17 amino acids. Between the trimmed V and J ends, which lost 4 bases and 2 bases, there was a span of 23 bases. The CDR3 is CAWIPVAPGTDNYGYTF. The CDR3 region has the DNA TGTGCCTGGATTCCCGTTGCCCCCGGGACCGACAACTATGGCTACACCTTC.

The chain recombines TRBV30 with TRBJ1-2; weak D call: TRBD1 (6 bases). The length of the CDR3 is 15 residues. V dropped 4 bases and J dropped 4 bases, with 19 bases sitting between them. Germline values: CDR1 GTSNPN, CDR2 SVGIG (reference sequence). The CDR3 DNA is TGTGCCTGGATTGAACCGACAGGAATGACCTATGGCTACACCTTC. As protein: CAWIEPTGMTYGYTF.

This chain joins TRBV9 and TRBJ2-3; D is undetermined. V lost 0 bases and J lost 5, with 10 bases in between. Germline lookup yields CDR1 SGDLS and CDR2 YYNGEE. CDR3 length: 14 residues. The CDR3 DNA sequence: TGTGCCAGCAGCGTAGTAGGTAGAGAAGATACGCAGTATTTT. It codes for CASSVVGREDTQYF.

The V and J genes are TRBV7-9 and TRBJ2-2; TRBD1 matches 8 bases. With V trimmed by 7 bases and J by 1 base, 5 bases remained unmatched. CDR3 length: 15 amino acids. Germline V lookup: CDR1 SEHNR, CDR2 FQNEAQ (reference sequence). The CDR3 region is CASKEDRVNTGELFF. CDR3 DNA sequence: TGTGCCAGCAAGGAGGACAGGGTGAACACCGGGGAGCTGTTTTTT.

The chain links TRBV2 to TRBJ2-1; 7 positions agree with TRBD2. Germline assignment: CDR1 SNHLY and CDR2 FYNNEI. CDR3 length: 15 amino acids. J was trimmed by 0 bases and V by 9 bases; bases with no gene match: 8. The CDR3 reads CASTPSGPSYNEQFF. CDR3 bases: TGTGCCAGTACCCCTAGCGGTCCCTCCTACAATGAGCAGTTCTTC.

The chain couples TRBV18 to TRBJ1-3, with D tentatively TRBD1 (5 bases). V was shortened by 0 bases and J by 6 bases, with 18 bases between the two germline ends. The CDR3 contains 17 residues. Germline V gives CDR1 KGHSH, CDR2 LQKENI. The DNA of the CDR3 is TGTGCCAGCTCACCACCGTTGTCACAGGCTCAAACAAACACCATATATTTT. Its protein product is CASSPPLSQAQTNTIYF.

The chain combines TRBV6-5 with TRBJ2-1, with TRBD2 identical over 9 bases. The CDR3 covers 15 residues. The V segment lost 6 bases and the J segment 8 bases; nucleotides outside the gene matches: 11. The germline V gene encodes CDR1 MNHEY and CDR2 SVGAGI. The CDR3 sequence: CASRPRAGGFHEQFF. In nucleotides, the CDR3 is TGTGCCAGCAGGCCACGGGCGGGGGGGTTCCATGAGCAGTTCTTC.

The CDR3 DNA sequence: TGTGCCAGCAGCCAAGGGGGGGGCCTGGAGACCCAGTACTTC. Translated: CASSQGGGLETQYF. V and J are TRBV4-2 and TRBJ2-5, with D possibly being TRBD2 (7 bases). CDR3 length: 14 amino acids. Germline V CDR1 and CDR2: LGHNA, YNFKEQ. Trimming took 1 base from V and 5 from J, leaving 11 bases between them.

Concerning this clone itself: A read error may account for a junction end that differs from germline. The V and J genes are TRBV5-4 and TRBJ2-5; D uncertain. Germline assignment: CDR1 SGHNT and CDR2 YYREEE (reference sequence). This CDR3 contains 13 residues. The CDR3 DNA follows: TGTGCCAGCAGCTTGAGGCCGGAGTACCCCGCAAACTTC. This codes for CASSLRPEYPANF.

The chain combines TRBV19 with TRBJ2-1, with a possible D match to TRBD1 (6 bases). Trimming removed 6 bases from V and 6 bases from J, with 9 bases in between. CDR1 and CDR2 (germline): LNHDA, SQIVND (reference sequence). CDR3 length: 12 amino acids. The CDR3 spells CASSLGGNEQFF. Written as DNA, the CDR3 is TGTGCCAGTAGCTTAGGGGGCAATGAGCAGTTCTTC.